The clone carrying this T cell receptor beta chain was detected once. Profiled with immunoSEQ multiplex PCR; TCRdb holds only in-frame clones, not every one. Of 250,000 to 300,000 clones listed, around nine tenths are singletons. The data were taken from a study of blood T cell repertoires in COVID-19. The overall study: Specimens from acute and convalescent COVID-19 originated in the United States, Italy and Spain. T cells, B-cell-depleted T cells, or PBMCs provided the cDNA or gDNA that served as material.

The V end lost 5 bases, the J end lost 4 bases, and 14 bases lay between the germline ends. Germline V gives CDR1 LNHDA, CDR2 SQIVND (reference sequence). CDR3 length equals 14 residues. This clonotype was obtained from a woman aged 40 to 49 who had recovered from COVID-19. The rearrangement uses TRBV19 and TRBJ1-1; unclear D gene. The specimen sequenced was peripheral blood. CDR3: CASSPRTGSTEAFF. DNA for the CDR3: TGTGCCAGTAGTCCGAGGACGGGATCCACTGAAGCTTTCTTT.